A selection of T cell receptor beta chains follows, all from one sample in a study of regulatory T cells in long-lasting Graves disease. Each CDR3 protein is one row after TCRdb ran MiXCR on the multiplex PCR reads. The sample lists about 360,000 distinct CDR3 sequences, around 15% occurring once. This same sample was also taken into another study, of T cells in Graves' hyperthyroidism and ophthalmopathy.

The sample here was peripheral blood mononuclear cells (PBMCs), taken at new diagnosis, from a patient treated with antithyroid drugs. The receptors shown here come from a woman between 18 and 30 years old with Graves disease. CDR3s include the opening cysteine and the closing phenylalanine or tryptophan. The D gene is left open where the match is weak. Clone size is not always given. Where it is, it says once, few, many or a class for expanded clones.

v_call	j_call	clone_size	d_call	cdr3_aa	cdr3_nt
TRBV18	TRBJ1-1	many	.	CASSPLGQNTEAFF	TGTGCCAGCTCACCACTGGGGCAGAACACTGAAGCTTTCTTT
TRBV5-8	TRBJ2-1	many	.	CASSREYNEQFF	TGTGCCAGCAGCCGGGAGTACAATGAGCAGTTCTTC
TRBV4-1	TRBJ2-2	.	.	CASSQSRIGAADTGELFF	TGCGCCAGCAGCCAATCAAGGATCGGGGCAGCCGACACCGGGGAGCTGTTTTTT
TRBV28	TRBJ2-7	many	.	CASTRGSMAYEQYF	TGTGCCAGCACTAGGGGATCGATGGCTTACGAGCAGTACTTC
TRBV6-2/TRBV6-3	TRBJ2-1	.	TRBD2	CASRSYLAGGQGEQFF	TGTGCCAGCAGGTCCTACCTAGCGGGAGGGCAAGGTGAGCAGTTCTTC
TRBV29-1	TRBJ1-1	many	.	CSVKTQGDFEAFF	TGCAGCGTCAAAACACAGGGCGACTTTGAAGCTTTCTTT
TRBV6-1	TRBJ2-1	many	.	CASSILVVTDNEQFF	TGTGCCAGCAGCATACTAGTCGTTACCGACAATGAGCAGTTCTTC
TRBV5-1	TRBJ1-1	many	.	CASSLDGVVNTEAFF	TGCGCCAGCAGCTTGGACGGGGTGGTAAACACTGAAGCTTTCTTT
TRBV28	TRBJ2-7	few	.	CASRYRDKGLGEQYF	TGTGCCAGCAGATACCGGGACAAGGGGCTGGGGGAGCAGTACTTC
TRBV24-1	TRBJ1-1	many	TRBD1	CATSEGTGFATEAFF	TGTGCCACCAGTGAGGGGACAGGGTTTGCCACTGAAGCTTTCTTT
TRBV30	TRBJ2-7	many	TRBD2	CAWSVGSGGYEQYF	TGTGCCTGGAGTGTGGGATCGGGGGGTTACGAGCAGTACTTC
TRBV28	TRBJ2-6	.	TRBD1	CASSSTGQGLEGANVLTF	TGTGCCAGCAGTTCCACAGGACAGGGTCTTGAGGGGGCCAACGTCCTGACTTTC
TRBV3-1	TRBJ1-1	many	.	CASSPLQNLNTEAFF	TGTGCCAGCAGCCCTCTTCAAAATTTGAACACTGAAGCTTTCTTT
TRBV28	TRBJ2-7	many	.	CASSLGFHEQYF	TGTGCCAGCAGTTTAGGGTTTCACGAGCAGTACTTC
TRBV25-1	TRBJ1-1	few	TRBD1	CASSEWDRGWNTEAFF	TGTGCCAGCAGTGAATGGGACAGGGGTTGGAACACTGAAGCTTTCTTT
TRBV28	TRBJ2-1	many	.	CASSRTRGFSYNEQFF	TGTGCCAGCAGCAGGACCAGGGGCTTCTCCTACAATGAGCAGTTCTTC
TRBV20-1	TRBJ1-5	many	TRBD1	CSATRGQGASQPQHF	TGCAGTGCTACCCGGGGACAGGGGGCGAGTCAGCCCCAGCATTTT
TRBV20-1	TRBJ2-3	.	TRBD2	CSARVGGARDTQYF	TGCAGTGCTAGAGTCGGGGGGGCAAGGGATACGCAGTATTTT
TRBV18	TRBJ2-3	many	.	CASSPASGTQYF	TGTGCCAGCTCACCAGCCTCGGGTACGCAGTATTTT
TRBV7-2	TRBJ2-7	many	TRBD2	CASSRTSGSSYEQYF	TGTGCCAGCAGCCGGACTAGCGGGAGCTCCTACGAGCAGTACTTC
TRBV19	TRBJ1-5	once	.	CASSIMAENQPQHF	TGTGCCAGTAGTATTATGGCGGAAAATCAGCCCCAGCATTTT
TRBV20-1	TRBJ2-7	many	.	CSATGEGEITEQYF	TGCAGTGCTACAGGGGAAGGGGAGATCACCGAGCAGTACTTC
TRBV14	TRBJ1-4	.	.	CASSQDRGRLPEKLFF	TGTGCCAGCAGCCAAGATAGAGGGAGACTACCTGAAAAACTGTTTTTT
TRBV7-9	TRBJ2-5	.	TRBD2	CASSLKLAGVIIKGETQYF	TGTGCCAGCAGCTTAAAACTAGCGGGGGTCATAATTAAAGGAGAGACCCAGTACTTC
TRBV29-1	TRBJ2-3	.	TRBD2	CSVVTSGRDRSSTDTQYF	TGCAGCGTTGTCACTAGCGGGAGGGATCGATCTAGCACAGATACGCAGTATTTT
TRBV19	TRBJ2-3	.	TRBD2	CASSITASGDTDTQYF	TGTGCCAGTAGTATAACCGCTAGCGGAGACACAGATACGCAGTATTTT
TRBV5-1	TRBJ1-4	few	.	CASSYGRTNEKLFF	TGCGCCAGCAGCTACGGACGGACAAATGAAAAACTGTTTTTT
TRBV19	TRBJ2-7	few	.	CASSIYSQEQYF	TGTGCCAGTAGTATTTACAGCCAGGAGCAGTACTTC
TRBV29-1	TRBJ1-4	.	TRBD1	CSVIWDRADEELFF	TGCAGCGTTATTTGGGACAGGGCGGATGAAGAACTGTTTTTT
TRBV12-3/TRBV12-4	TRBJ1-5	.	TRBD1	CASSSLWGTGEQPQHF	TGTGCCAGCAGTTCTCTGTGGGGGACAGGGGAACAGCCCCAGCATTTT
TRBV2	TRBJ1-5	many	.	CASSDSDSRNQPQHF	TGTGCCAGCAGCGATTCGGACAGCCGAAATCAGCCCCAGCATTTT
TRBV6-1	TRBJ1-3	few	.	CASTSGPGQPNTIYF	TGTGCCAGCACTTCGGGACCCGGACAGCCCAACACCATATATTTT
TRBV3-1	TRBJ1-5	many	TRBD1	CASSPGGAGNQPQHF	TGTGCCAGCAGTCCAGGGGGCGCGGGCAATCAGCCCCAGCATTTT
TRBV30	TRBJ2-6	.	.	CAWTSQRRVSSGANVLTF	TGTGCCTGGACCTCACAACGACGAGTAAGCTCTGGGGCCAACGTCCTGACTTTC
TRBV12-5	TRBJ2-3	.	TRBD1	CACRVLDRVITDTQYF	TGTGCTTGTAGGGTTTTGGACAGGGTCATAACAGATACGCAGTATTTT
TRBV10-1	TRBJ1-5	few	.	CASSEGIRQPQHF	TGCGCCAGCAGTGAGGGGATACGGCAGCCCCAGCATTTT
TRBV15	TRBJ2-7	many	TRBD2	CATSRGGLARSSYEQYF	TGTGCCACCAGCAGAGGAGGACTAGCGAGGAGCTCCTACGAGCAGTACTTC
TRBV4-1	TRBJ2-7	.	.	CASSQEYAGGSYEQYF	TGCGCCAGCAGCCAAGAGTACGCAGGTGGCTCCTACGAGCAGTACTTC
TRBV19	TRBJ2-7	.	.	CASSIDNSYEQYF	TGTGCCAGTAGTATAGACAACTCCTACGAGCAGTACTTC
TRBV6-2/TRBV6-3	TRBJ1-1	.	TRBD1	CASRRQGMDTEAFF	TGTGCCAGCAGACGACAGGGGATGGACACTGAAGCTTTCTTT
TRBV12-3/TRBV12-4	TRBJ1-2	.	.	CASSLGRILGGYTF	TGTGCCAGCAGTTTAGGCAGGATATTAGGTGGCTACACCTTC
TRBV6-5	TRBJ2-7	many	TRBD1	CASSYSIRTGGNEQYF	TGTGCCAGCAGTTACTCGATCAGGACAGGGGGCAACGAGCAGTACTTC
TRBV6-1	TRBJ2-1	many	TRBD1	CASSGTPGTGRDEQFF	TGTGCCAGCAGTGGTACCCCCGGGACAGGGAGGGATGAGCAGTTCTTC
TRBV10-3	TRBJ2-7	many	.	CAISESGQFYEQYF	TGTGCCATCAGTGAGTCCGGACAGTTCTACGAGCAGTACTTC
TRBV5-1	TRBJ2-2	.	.	CASSLRPGRTGELFF	TGCGCCAGCAGCTTGAGGCCAGGGCGGACCGGGGAGCTGTTTTTT
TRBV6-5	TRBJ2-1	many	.	CASSSVDRNNEQFF	TGTGCCAGCAGTTCCGTTGACAGGAACAATGAGCAGTTCTTC
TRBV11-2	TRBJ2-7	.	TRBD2	CASSLDGGAVEYF	TGTGCCAGCAGCTTGGACGGGGGGGCCGTGGAGTACTTC
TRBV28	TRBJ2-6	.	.	CASSPGISGANVLTF	TGTGCCAGCAGCCCCGGGATCTCTGGGGCCAACGTCCTGACTTTC
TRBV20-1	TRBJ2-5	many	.	CSARDGTFQETQYF	TGCAGTGCTAGAGATGGGACTTTCCAAGAGACCCAGTACTTC
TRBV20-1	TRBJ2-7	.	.	CSATRGPYEQYF	TGCAGTGCGACTCGTGGACCCTACGAGCAGTACTTC
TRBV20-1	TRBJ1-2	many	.	CSASLIHDWDYGYTF	TGCAGTGCTAGTCTTATACATGACTGGGACTATGGCTACACCTTC
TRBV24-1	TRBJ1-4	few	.	CATSDLRDPRRQANEKLFF	TGTGCCACCAGTGATTTGCGGGATCCTCGACGGCAGGCGAATGAAAAACTGTTTTTT
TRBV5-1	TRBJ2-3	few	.	CASSPLADTDTQYF	TGCGCCAGCAGCCCGTTAGCCGACACAGATACGCAGTATTTT
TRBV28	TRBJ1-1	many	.	CASKGGPFTEAFF	TGTGCCAGCAAGGGGGGCCCCTTTACTGAAGCTTTCTTT
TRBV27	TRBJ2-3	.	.	CASTGADTQYF	TGTGCCAGCACCGGCGCAGATACGCAGTATTTT
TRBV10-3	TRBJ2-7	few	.	CAISELHTKGSYEQYF	TGTGCCATCAGTGAGCTCCACACCAAGGGATCCTACGAGCAGTACTTC
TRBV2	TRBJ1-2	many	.	CASSGYRVGNYGYTF	TGTGCCAGCAGTGGGTACAGGGTTGGCAACTATGGCTACACCTTC